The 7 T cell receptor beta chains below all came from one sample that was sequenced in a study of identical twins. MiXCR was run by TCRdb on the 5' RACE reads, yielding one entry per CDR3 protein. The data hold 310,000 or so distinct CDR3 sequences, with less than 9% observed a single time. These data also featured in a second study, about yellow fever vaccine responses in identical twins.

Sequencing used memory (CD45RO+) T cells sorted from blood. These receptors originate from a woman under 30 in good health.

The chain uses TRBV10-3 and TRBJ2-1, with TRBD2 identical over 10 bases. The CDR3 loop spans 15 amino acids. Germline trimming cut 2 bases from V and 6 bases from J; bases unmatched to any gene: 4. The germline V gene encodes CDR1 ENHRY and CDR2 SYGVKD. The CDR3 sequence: CAISESSGRPNEQFF. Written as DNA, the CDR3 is TGTGCCATCAGTGAGAGTAGCGGGAGGCCCAATGAGCAGTTCTTC.

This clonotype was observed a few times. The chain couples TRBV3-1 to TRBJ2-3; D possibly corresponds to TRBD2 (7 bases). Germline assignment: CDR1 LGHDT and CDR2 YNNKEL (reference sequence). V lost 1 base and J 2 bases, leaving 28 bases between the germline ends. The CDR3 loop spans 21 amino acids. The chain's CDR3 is CASSQGIGGGGLFGLTDTQYF. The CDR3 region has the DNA TGTGCCAGCAGCCAAGGCATTGGAGGGGGAGGGCTCTTTGGCCTCACAGATACGCAGTATTTT.

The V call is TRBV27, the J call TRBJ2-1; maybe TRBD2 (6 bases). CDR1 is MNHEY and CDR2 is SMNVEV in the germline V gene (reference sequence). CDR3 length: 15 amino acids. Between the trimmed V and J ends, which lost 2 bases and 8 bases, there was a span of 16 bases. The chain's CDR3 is CASSLNPTSSDEQFF. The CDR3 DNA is TGTGCCAGCAGTTTAAACCCGACTAGTTCCGATGAGCAGTTCTTC.

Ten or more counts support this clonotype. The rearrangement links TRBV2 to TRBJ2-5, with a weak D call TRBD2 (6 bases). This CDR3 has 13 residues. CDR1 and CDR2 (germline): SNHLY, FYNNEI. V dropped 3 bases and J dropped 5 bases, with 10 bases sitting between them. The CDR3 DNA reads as TGTGCCAGCAGTGACCTAGGAGGGGAGACCCAGTACTTC. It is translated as CASSDLGGETQYF.

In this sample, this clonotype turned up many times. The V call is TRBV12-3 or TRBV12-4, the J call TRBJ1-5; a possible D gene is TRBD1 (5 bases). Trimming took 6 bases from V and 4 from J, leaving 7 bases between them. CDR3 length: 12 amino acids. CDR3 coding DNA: TGTGCCAGCAGAAGGGGAAATCAGCCCCAGCATTTT. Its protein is CASRRGNQPQHF.

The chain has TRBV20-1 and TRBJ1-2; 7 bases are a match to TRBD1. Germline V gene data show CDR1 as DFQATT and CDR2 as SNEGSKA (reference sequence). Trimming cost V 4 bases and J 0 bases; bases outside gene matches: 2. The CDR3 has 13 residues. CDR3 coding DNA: TGCAGTGCTAACAGGGGAACTAACTATGGCTACACCTTC. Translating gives CSANRGTNYGYTF.

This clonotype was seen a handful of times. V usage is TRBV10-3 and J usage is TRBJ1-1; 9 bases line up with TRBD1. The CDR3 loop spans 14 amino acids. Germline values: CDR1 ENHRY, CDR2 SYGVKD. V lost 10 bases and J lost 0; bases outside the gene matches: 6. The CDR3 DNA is TGTGCCACCTGGACAGGGGCAATGAACACTGAAGCTTTCTTT. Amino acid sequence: CATWTGAMNTEAFF.